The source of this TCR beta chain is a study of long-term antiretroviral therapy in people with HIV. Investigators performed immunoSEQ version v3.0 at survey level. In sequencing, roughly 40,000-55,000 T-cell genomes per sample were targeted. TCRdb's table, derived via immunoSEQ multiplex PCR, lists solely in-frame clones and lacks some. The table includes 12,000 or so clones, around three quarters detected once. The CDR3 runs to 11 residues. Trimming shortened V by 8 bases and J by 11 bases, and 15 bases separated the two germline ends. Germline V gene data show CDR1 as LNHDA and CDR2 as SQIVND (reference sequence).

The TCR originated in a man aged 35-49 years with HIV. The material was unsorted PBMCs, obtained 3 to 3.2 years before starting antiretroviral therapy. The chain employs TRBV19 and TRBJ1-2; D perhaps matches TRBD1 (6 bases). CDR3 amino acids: CASGTGSAYTF. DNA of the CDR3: TGTGCCAGTGGCACAGGGTCTGCGTACACCTTC.